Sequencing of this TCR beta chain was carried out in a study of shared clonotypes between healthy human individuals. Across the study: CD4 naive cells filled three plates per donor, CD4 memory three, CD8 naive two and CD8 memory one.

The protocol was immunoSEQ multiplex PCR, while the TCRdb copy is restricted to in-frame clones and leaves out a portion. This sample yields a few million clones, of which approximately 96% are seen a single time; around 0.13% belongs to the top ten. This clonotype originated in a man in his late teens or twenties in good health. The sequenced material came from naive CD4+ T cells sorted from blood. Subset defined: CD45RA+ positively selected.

CDR3: CAIGTSGLTLNEQFF. The CDR3 bases are TGTGCCATCGGGACGTCGGGACTAACCCTGAATGAGCAGTTCTTC. The V gene is TRBV10-3, the J gene TRBJ2-1; 7 bases are a match to TRBD2. J lost 7 bases, V lost 8 bases, and 14 bases had no gene match. Looked up from germline, CDR1 is ENHRY and CDR2 is SYGVKD. This CDR3 has 15 amino acids.